This T cell receptor beta chain was profiled in a study of long-term antiretroviral therapy in people with HIV. For this clone: Its matching antigen is unknown.

Overall study results and limits: Diversity measured after ART increased yet remained under transplant donor controls.

The samples comprised roughly 1-10 million cryopreserved PBMC ahead of DNA extraction. Version v3.0 of the immunoSEQ assay ran at survey level. The assay was immunoSEQ multiplex PCR, and TCRdb's table has in-frame clones only and misses some. The data contain 35,000 or so clones, 80% to 90% of them seen just once; the ten biggest clones take up around 4.6%. The germline V and J ends were trimmed by 1 base and 6 bases, with 10 bases remaining between them. This CDR3 is 15 amino acids long. Germline V gene sequence: CDR1 SNHLY, CDR2 FYNNEI. The TCR comes from a woman aged 25 to 39 with HIV. The genes are TRBV2 and TRBJ1-6; a possible D gene is TRBD1 (5 bases). This specimen consisted of unsorted PBMCs, obtained just over 2.7 years before starting antiretroviral therapy. Here the CDR3 reads CASSEVGTGNSPLHF. The CDR3, as DNA: TGTGCCAGCAGTGAAGTGGGGACCGGTAATTCACCCCTCCACTTT.